The T cell receptor (beta chain) described here comes from a study of T-cell reconstitution after alpha-beta-depleted transplantation in children. General study results and limits: Expanded graft clones numbering several hundred reportedly gave rise to alpha-beta T cells about two months after transplant. Recipient T cells and thymic progenitors that survived gave rise to the high TCRbeta diversity observed at day 60 in some patients.

This clonotype was counted only a few times. The antigen is undetermined. This sample's TCRbeta library carried unique molecular identifier barcodes. A single record per CDR3 protein comes from TCRdb applying MiXCR to the PCR reads. The sample has more than 500,000 distinct CDR3 sequences, roughly 11% seen once. Sequences were derived from PBMCs, mostly from graft donor cells, sampled 180 days after TCRalphabeta/CD19-depleted stem cell transplant. This clonotype originated in a female patient aged 2-10 years who had a stem cell transplant for aplastic anemia, so the T cells may come from the graft donor.

CDR3 sequence reads: CASSQGGIGGPANEQFF. CDR3 DNA: TGTGCCAGCAGTCAGGGAGGGATAGGAGGGCCGGCGAATGAGCAGTTCTTC. The chain carries TRBV3-1 and TRBJ2-1; TRBD2 matches 7 bases. J was trimmed by 7 bases and V by 6 bases; bases with no gene match: 18. The CDR3 is 17 amino acids. Germline CDR1 and CDR2: LGHDT and YNNKEL (reference sequence).